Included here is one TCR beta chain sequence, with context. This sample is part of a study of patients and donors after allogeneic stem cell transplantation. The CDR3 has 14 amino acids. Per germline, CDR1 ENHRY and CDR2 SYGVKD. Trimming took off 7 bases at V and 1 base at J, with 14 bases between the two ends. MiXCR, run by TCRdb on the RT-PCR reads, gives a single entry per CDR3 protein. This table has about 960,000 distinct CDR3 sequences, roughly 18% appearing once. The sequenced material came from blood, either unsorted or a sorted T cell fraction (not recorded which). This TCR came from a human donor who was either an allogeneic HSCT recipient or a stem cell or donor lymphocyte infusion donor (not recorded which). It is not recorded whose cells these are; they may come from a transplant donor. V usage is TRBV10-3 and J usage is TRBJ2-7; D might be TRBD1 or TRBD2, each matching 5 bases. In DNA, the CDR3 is TGTGCCATCACCAATCGGGACGGATCCTACGAGCAGTACTTC. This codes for CAITNRDGSYEQYF.